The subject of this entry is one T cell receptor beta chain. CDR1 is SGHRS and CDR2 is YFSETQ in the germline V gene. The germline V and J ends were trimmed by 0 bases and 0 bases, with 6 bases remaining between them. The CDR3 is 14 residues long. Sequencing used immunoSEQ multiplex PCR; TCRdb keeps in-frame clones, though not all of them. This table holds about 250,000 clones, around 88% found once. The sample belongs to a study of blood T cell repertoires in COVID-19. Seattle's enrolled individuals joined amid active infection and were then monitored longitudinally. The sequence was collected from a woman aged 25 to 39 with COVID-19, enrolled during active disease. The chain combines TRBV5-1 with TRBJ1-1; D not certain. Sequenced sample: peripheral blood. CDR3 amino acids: CASSLARLNTEAFF. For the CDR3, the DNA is TGCGCCAGCAGCTTGGCCAGGTTGAACACTGAAGCTTTCTTT.